This T cell receptor (beta chain) stems from a study of blood T cells in healthy people across ages. It was with a sample-barcoded 5' primer and a J-beta primer mix that a second PCR of roughly 6 to 11 cycles was run. Via MiXCR, TCRdb re-called the 5' RACE reads, giving one row per CDR3 protein. The table has roughly 700,000 distinct CDR3 sequences, roughly 25% seen once. This clonotype was seen a few times. CDR3 length: 14 residues. Germline V CDR1 and CDR2: LNHNV, YYDKDF (reference sequence). The V and J ends lost 0 bases and 3 bases respectively, with 6 bases between them. The same sample was also used in a study of T cells of mothers and their children. According to that study: Across the analysis, no persistent microchimeric T cell clones were detected.

This chain connects TRBV15 to TRBJ2-1; D unresolved. Source material: blood. The receptor was isolated from a boy younger than 18 in good health. The CDR3 region has the DNA TGTGCCACCAGCAGAGATGTACGCTACAATGAGCAGTTCTTC. Its translation is CATSRDVRYNEQFF.